The entry that follows covers one T cell receptor beta chain sequence. Its antigen is undetermined. This record belongs to a study of radiotherapy plus CTLA-4 blockade in lung cancer. Study in general: Patients showed objective responses in over 15% of cases, and disease control was achieved by under 35%.

Clones were sequenced by immunoSEQ multiplex PCR, and TCRdb holds only the in-frame ones, with some missing. Of approximately 72,000 clones in the sample, around 82% were seen once. The study gave focal radiation plus ipilimumab CTLA-4 blockade to patients with chemo-refractory metastatic non-small-cell lung cancer. Germline CDR1 is WSHSY and CDR2 is SAAADI. This CDR3 is built from 12 residues. V trimming: 8 bases; J trimming: 11 bases; junction bases outside the gene matches: 9. The study's findings and limits: Tumor-origin TCR clones grew in blood after radiotherapy plus ipilimumab. Early blood T cell clone dynamics, with interferon-beta, were reported to best predict response.

The chain links TRBV10-2 to TRBJ1-1; 9 bases are a match to TRBD1. The clonotype was recovered from a human donor with non-small cell lung cancer who had a complete response to radiotherapy plus ipilimumab. The material sequenced was peripheral blood, taken from a patient treated with radiotherapy plus ipilimumab. CDR3 sequence reads: CASRDRGGEAFF. The CDR3 nucleotides are TGCGCCAGCCGAGACAGGGGGGGCGAGGCTTTCTTT.